This TCR beta chain was identified in a study of blood T cell repertoires in COVID-19. This CDR3 region has 14 residues. Trimming took 4 bases from V and 5 from J, leaving 15 bases between them. Germline CDR1 SGHRS, CDR2 YFSETQ. Method: immunoSEQ multiplex PCR; TCRdb's copy keeps in-frame clones and lacks some. The repertoire includes 100,000 to 150,000 clones, roughly 90% of them detected once, and around 2.3% sits in the top ten. The age range of participants was about 18 to 90 years, with residence in under 30 US areas. Assignment of participants to cohorts was predicated upon participant-reported clinical history.

What was sequenced was PBMCs or T cells enriched from blood (not recorded which). The receptor comes from a woman between 45 and 60 years old who had recovered from COVID-19. This rearrangement joins TRBV5-1 to TRBJ2-5; D might be TRBD1 (5 bases). CDR3 nucleotide sequence: TGCGCCAGCAGCACAGGACACGGAGACGAGACCCAGTACTTC. This codes for CASSTGHGDETQYF.